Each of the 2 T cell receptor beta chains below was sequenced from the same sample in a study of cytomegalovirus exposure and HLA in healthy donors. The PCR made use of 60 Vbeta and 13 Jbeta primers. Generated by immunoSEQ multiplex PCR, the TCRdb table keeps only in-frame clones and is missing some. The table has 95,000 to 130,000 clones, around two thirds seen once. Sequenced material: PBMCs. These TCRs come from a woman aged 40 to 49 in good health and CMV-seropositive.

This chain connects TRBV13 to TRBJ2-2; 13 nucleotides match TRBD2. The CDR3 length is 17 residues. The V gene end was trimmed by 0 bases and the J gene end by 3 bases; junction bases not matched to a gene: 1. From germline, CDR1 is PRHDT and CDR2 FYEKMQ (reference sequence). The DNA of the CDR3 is TGTGCCAGCAGCTTAGGACTAGCGGGAGGGTACACCGGGGAGCTGTTTTTT. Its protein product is CASSLGLAGGYTGELFF.

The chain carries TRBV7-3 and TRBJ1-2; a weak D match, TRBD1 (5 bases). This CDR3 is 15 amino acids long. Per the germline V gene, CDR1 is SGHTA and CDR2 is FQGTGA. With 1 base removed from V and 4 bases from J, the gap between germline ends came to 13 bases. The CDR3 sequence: CASSLSGGGRYGYTF. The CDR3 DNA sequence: TGTGCCAGCAGCTTAAGTGGGGGAGGCCGCTATGGCTACACCTTC.